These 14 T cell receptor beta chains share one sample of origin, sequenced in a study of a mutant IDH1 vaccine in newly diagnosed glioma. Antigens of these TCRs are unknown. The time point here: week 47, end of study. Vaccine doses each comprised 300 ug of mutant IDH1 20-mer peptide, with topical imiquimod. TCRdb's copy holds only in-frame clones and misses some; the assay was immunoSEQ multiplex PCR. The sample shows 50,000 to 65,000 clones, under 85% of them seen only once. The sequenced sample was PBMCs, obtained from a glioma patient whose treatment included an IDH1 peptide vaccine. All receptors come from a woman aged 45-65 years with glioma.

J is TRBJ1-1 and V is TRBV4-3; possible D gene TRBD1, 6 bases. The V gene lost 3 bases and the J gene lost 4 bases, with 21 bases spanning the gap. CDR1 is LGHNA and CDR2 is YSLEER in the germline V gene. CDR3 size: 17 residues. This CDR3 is CASSQWTDKGGGTEAFF. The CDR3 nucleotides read TGCGCCAGCAGCCAGTGGACGGACAAAGGGGGTGGCACTGAAGCTTTCTTT.

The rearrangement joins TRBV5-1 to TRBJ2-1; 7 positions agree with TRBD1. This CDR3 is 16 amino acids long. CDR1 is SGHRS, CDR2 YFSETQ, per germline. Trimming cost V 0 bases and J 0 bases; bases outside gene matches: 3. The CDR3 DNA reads TGCGCCAGCAGCTTGGAAGGGGGCGGCTCCTACAATGAGCAGTTCTTC. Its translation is CASSLEGGGSYNEQFF. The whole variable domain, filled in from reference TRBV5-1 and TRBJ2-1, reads KAGVTQTPRYLIKTRGQQVTLSCSPISGHRSVSWYQQTPGQGLQFLFEYFSETQRNKGNFPGRFSGRQFSNSRSEMNVSTLELGDSALYLCASSLEGGGSYNEQFFGPGTRLTVL.

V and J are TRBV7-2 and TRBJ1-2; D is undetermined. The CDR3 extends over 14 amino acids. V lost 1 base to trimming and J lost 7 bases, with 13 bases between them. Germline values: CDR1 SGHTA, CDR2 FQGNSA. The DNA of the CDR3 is TGTGCCAGCAGCTTAGGACGGCTAGGGTTTGGCTACACCTTC. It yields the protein CASSLGRLGFGYTF.

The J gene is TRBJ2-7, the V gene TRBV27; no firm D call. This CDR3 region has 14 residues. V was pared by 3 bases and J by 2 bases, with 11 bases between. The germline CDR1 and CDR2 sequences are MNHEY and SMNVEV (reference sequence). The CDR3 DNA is TGTGCCAGCAGTTTGAGTGGAGTTCCCTACGAGCAGTACTTC. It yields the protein CASSLSGVPYEQYF.

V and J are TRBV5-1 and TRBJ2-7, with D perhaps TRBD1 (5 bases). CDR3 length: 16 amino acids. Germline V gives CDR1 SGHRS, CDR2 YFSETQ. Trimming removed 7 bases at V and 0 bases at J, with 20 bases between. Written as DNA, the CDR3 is TGCGCCAGCGGAATCAAGCCCCGAGACAGCTCCTACGAGCAGTACTTC. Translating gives CASGIKPRDSSYEQYF.

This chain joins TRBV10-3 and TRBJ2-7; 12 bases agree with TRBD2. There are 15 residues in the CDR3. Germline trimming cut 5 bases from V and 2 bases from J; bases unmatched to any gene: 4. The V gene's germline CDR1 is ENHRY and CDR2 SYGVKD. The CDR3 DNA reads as TGTGCCATCAGTCCGACTAGCGGGGGAACCTACGAGCAGTACTTC. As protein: CAISPTSGGTYEQYF.

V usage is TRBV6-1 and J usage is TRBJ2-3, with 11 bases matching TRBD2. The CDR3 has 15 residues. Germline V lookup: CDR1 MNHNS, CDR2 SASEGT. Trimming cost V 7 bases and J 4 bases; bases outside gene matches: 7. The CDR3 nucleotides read TGTGCCAGCACCCTACTAGCGGGGGAGGCAGATACGCAGTATTTT. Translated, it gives CASTLLAGEADTQYF.

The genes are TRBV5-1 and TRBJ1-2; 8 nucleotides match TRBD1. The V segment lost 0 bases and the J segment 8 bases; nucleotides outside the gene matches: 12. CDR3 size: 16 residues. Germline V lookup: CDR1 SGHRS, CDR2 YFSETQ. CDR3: CASSLELQGAFEGYTF. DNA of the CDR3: TGCGCCAGCAGCTTGGAGTTGCAGGGGGCGTTTGAGGGCTACACCTTC.

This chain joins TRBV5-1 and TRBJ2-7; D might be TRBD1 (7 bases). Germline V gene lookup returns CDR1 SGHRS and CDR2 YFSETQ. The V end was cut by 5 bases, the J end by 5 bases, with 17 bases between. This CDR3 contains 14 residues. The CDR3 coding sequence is TGCGCCAGCAGTTACCGTCAGGGGGGCGACGAGCAGTACTTC. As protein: CASSYRQGGDEQYF.

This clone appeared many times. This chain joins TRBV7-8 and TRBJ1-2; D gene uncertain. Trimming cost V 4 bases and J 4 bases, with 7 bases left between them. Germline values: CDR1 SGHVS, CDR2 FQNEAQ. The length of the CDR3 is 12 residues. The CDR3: CASSSTSYGYTF. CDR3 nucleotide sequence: TGTGCCAGCAGCTCGACAAGCTATGGCTACACCTTC.

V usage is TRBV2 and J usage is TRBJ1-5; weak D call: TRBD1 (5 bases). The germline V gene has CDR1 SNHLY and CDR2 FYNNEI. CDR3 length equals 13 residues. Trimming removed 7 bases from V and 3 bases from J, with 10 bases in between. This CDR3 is CASKWGSNQPQHF. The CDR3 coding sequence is TGTGCCAGCAAATGGGGGTCCAATCAGCCCCAGCATTTT.

The CDR3 loop reads CASSFGDSYYGYTF. The CDR3 DNA follows: TGTGCCAGCAGCTTCGGGGACAGCTACTATGGCTACACCTTC. The V and J genes are TRBV5-5 and TRBJ1-2; 7 nucleotides line up with TRBD1. V was pared by 2 bases and J by 3 bases, with 4 bases of the junction left unmatched. CDR1 and CDR2 from the germline V gene are SGHKS and YYEKEE (reference sequence). CDR3 length equals 14 residues. Drawing the rest from reference TRBV5-5 and TRBJ1-2, the complete variable domain is DAGVTQSPTHLIKTRGQQVTLRCSPISGHKSVSWYQQVLGQGPQFIFQYYEKEERGRGNFPDRFSARQFPNYSSELNVNALLLGDSALYLCASSFGDSYYGYTFGSGTRLTVV.

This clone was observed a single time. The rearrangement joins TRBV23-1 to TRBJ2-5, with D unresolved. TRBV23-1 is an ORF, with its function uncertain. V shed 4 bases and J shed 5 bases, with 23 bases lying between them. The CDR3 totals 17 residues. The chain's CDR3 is CASSPRPAEKVRETQYF. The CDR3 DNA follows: TGCGCCAGCAGTCCCCGTCCCGCAGAAAAAGTTAGGGAGACCCAGTACTTC.

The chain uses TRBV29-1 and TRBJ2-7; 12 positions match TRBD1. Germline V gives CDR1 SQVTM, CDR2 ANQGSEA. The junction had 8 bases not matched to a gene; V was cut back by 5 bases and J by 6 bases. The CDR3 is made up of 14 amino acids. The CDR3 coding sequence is TGCAGCGTTCAGGGGACAGGGGGCTTCGGCGAGCAGTACTTC. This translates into CSVQGTGGFGEQYF.